Reported below is one T cell receptor beta chain. The entry originates in a study of OX40 agonist ivuxolimab in advanced cancers. On the study more broadly: Patients were roughly 81% male with ages roughly 23 to 90, mean approximately 55. Three individuals attained partial responses, comprising one hepatocellular carcinoma case and two cutaneous melanoma cases.

Method: immunoSEQ multiplex PCR; TCRdb's copy keeps in-frame clones and lacks some. The repertoire consists of about 37,000 clones, with around 89% occurring once and the leading ten covering about 0.6%. V was pared by 2 bases and J by 4 bases, with 11 bases of the junction left unmatched. This CDR3 contains 18 residues. The germline gives CDR1 SGHTA, CDR2 FQGNSA. This TCR was recovered from an adult with an advanced solid tumor such as melanoma, head and neck, liver or kidney cancer. The sample consisted of CD4+ or CD8+ T cells sorted from blood, taken in a trial of the OX40 agonist ivuxolimab. V is TRBV7-2 and J is TRBJ1-1; 12 bases fit TRBD1. CDR3 protein: CASSLRSGQGAGSTEAFF. DNA of the CDR3: TGTGCCAGCAGCTTAAGGTCGGGACAGGGGGCGGGTAGCACTGAAGCTTTCTTT. Supplemented by reference TRBV7-2 and TRBJ1-1, the full variable domain reads GAGVSQSPSNKVTEKGKDVELRCDPISGHTALYWYRQSLGQGLEFLIYFQGNSAPDKSGLPSDRFSAERTGGSVSTLTIQRTQQEDSAVYLCASSLRSGQGAGSTEAFFGQGTRLTVV.